Listed below are T cell receptor beta chains from one sample, sequenced in a study of identical twins. Via MiXCR, TCRdb re-called the 5' RACE reads, giving one row per CDR3 protein. Of around 280,000 distinct CDR3 sequences detected, about 8.9% appear once; the ten largest clones hold around 2.1%. The same specimen was also included in a second study, on yellow fever vaccine responses in identical twins.

The sequenced sample consisted of memory (CD45RO+) T cells sorted from blood. The receptors were gathered from a woman aged 18-30 years in good health. CDR3s include the opening cysteine and the closing phenylalanine or tryptophan. Each record gives: V gene, clone size, J gene, D gene, CDR3 protein, CDR3 DNA. A D gene is named only where the DNA matches it firmly. Size is stated for part of the rows, as once, few or many counts, or as a class when the clone is expanded.

TRBV6-5,NA,TRBJ2-3,NA,CASSYQDGSTDTQYF,TGTGCCAGCAGTTACCAGGATGGGAGCACAGATACGCAGTATTTT
TRBV6-2/TRBV6-3,few,TRBJ1-2,TRBD1,CASSYSQTGGTYGYTF,TGTGCCAGCAGTTACTCGCAGACAGGGGGCACCTATGGCTACACCTTC
TRBV6-1,NA,TRBJ1-2,TRBD1,CASSVGRGRTYGYTF,TGTGCCAGCAGTGTGGGCAGGGGGCGTACATATGGCTACACCTTC
TRBV7-8,NA,TRBJ2-1,TRBD2,CASSFREGPYNEQFF,TGTGCCAGCAGCTTTAGGGAGGGTCCCTACAATGAGCAGTTCTTC
TRBV6-1,many,TRBJ2-1,NA,CASTAQGGNEQFF,TGTGCCAGCACCGCCCAGGGCGGGAATGAGCAGTTCTTC
TRBV29-1,NA,TRBJ2-7,NA,CSPVGSGLGGYEQYF,TGCAGCCCGGTAGGTAGCGGACTCGGGGGCTACGAGCAGTACTTC
TRBV5-5,many,TRBJ2-5,NA,CASSSHGETQYF,TGTGCCAGCAGCAGTCATGGGGAGACCCAGTACTTC
TRBV27,few,TRBJ2-5,NA,CASSQGYRETQYF,TGTGCCAGCAGTCAGGGTTATCGAGAGACCCAGTACTTC
TRBV7-8,NA,TRBJ1-2,NA,CASSLTTTGYTF,TGTGCCAGCAGCTTAACGACGACCGGCTACACCTTC
TRBV12-3/TRBV12-4,many,TRBJ1-4,NA,CASRPTGTPNEKLFF,TGTGCCAGCAGACCGACCGGGACACCTAATGAAAAACTGTTTTTT
TRBV7-9,many,TRBJ2-5,NA,CASSLGHTAIGETQYF,TGTGCCAGCAGCTTGGGACACACAGCAATAGGAGAGACCCAGTACTTC
TRBV3-1,many,TRBJ2-3,NA,CASSVQSTQYF,TGTGCCAGCAGCGTACAATCTACGCAGTATTTT
TRBV5-1,many,TRBJ2-7,NA,CASSLGGPADYEQYF,TGCGCCAGCAGCTTGGGAGGGCCGGCCGACTACGAGCAGTACTTC
TRBV21-1,few,TRBJ2-5,NA,CASSKEGDLAGRVKTQYF,TGTGCCAGCAGCAAAGAAGGGGATTTGGCAGGGAGGGTGAAGACCCAGTACTTC
TRBV7-8,NA,TRBJ1-6,NA,CASSWVQINSPLHF,TGTGCCAGCAGCTGGGTTCAGATAAATTCACCCCTCCACTTT
TRBV4-2,few,TRBJ2-7,TRBD2,CASSQALTSDEQYF,TGTGCCAGCAGCCAAGCTCTGACTAGCGACGAGCAGTACTTC
TRBV27,NA,TRBJ2-3,TRBD2,CASSSGGAGTDTQYF,TGTGCCAGCTCTAGCGGGGGGGCCGGCACAGATACGCAGTATTTT
TRBV28,many,TRBJ1-4,TRBD1,CASRHHDRGLGEKLFF,TGTGCCAGCAGGCACCATGACAGGGGGCTTGGCGAAAAACTGTTTTTT
TRBV20-1,many,TRBJ2-5,NA,CSVERETQYF,TGCAGTGTGGAGAGGGAGACCCAGTACTTC
TRBV12-3/TRBV12-4,many,TRBJ1-5,NA,CASRKEGSNQPQHF,TGTGCCAGCAGGAAAGAGGGCAGCAATCAGCCCCAGCATTTT
TRBV13,few,TRBJ2-6,TRBD1,CASSYRQGSVSGANVLTF,TGTGCCAGCAGCTACCGACAGGGGAGTGTCTCTGGGGCCAACGTCCTGACTTTC
TRBV15,few,TRBJ2-7,NA,CATSRDGHVISEQYF,TGTGCCACCAGCAGAGATGGACATGTTATTTCCGAGCAGTACTTC
TRBV7-8,NA,TRBJ2-2,NA,CASSLGGLRRGDTGELFF,TGTGCCAGCAGCTTAGGCGGCTTAAGAAGGGGAGACACCGGGGAGCTGTTTTTT
TRBV28,few,TRBJ1-5,NA,CASSLKRGVNQPQHF,TGTGCCAGCAGTTTAAAGCGTGGTGTCAATCAGCCCCAGCATTTT
TRBV12-3/TRBV12-4,many,TRBJ1-1,NA,CASSLGQGYTEAFF,TGTGCCAGCAGTTTAGGGCAGGGGTACACTGAAGCTTTCTTT
TRBV3-1,NA,TRBJ2-5,NA,CASSQGVSETQYF,TGTGCCAGCAGCCAGGGCGTCTCGGAGACCCAGTACTTC
TRBV12-3/TRBV12-4,NA,TRBJ2-2,NA,CASKNSANTGELFF,TGTGCCAGCAAAAACAGTGCGAACACCGGGGAGCTGTTTTTT
TRBV12-3/TRBV12-4,NA,TRBJ2-7,NA,CASSFEEGWVGYEQYF,TGTGCCAGCAGTTTTGAGGAGGGGTGGGTCGGCTACGAGCAGTACTTC
TRBV4-1,many,TRBJ2-7,TRBD2,CASSQGTSGLTYEQYF,TGCGCCAGCAGCCAGGGAACTAGCGGGTTGACCTACGAGCAGTACTTC
TRBV10-3,many,TRBJ1-5,TRBD1,CAISERYQGARRNQPQHF,TGTGCCATCAGTGAGAGGTACCAGGGGGCGCGCAGGAATCAGCCCCAGCATTTT
TRBV5-6,few,TRBJ1-1,TRBD1,CASSFSTWDSGTEAFF,TGTGCCAGCAGCTTCTCGACCTGGGACAGCGGCACTGAAGCTTTCTTT
TRBV24-1,NA,TRBJ1-5,NA,CATSDTAVNQPQHF,TGTGCCACCAGTGACACAGCCGTCAATCAGCCCCAGCATTTT
TRBV29-1,many,TRBJ2-7,NA,CSVESRDNRDEQYF,TGCAGCGTTGAGAGTCGGGACAATAGGGACGAGCAGTACTTC
TRBV20-1,many,TRBJ1-1,NA,CSASGAQNTEAFF,TGCAGTGCTAGCGGGGCCCAGAACACTGAAGCTTTCTTT
TRBV15,once,TRBJ1-1,NA,CATSWPSMNTEAFF,TGTGCCACCAGCTGGCCGAGCATGAACACTGAAGCTTTCTTT
TRBV9,few,TRBJ2-1,NA,CASSAVYINNEQFF,TGTGCCAGCAGCGCAGTGTATATAAACAATGAGCAGTTCTTC
TRBV6-1,few,TRBJ2-1,NA,CATKSSSGYEQFF,TGTGCCACGAAATCGTCTTCAGGGTATGAGCAGTTCTTC
TRBV9,NA,TRBJ2-3,TRBD2,CASSARSGRAGTDTQYF,TGTGCCAGCAGCGCCCGTAGCGGGAGGGCCGGCACAGATACGCAGTATTTT
TRBV6-6,few,TRBJ2-3,TRBD2,CASVAGSTDTQYF,TGTGCCAGCGTAGCGGGAAGCACAGATACGCAGTATTTT
TRBV20-1,few,TRBJ1-3,NA,CSASEVGNTIYF,TGCAGTGCTAGTGAAGTCGGAAACACCATATATTTT